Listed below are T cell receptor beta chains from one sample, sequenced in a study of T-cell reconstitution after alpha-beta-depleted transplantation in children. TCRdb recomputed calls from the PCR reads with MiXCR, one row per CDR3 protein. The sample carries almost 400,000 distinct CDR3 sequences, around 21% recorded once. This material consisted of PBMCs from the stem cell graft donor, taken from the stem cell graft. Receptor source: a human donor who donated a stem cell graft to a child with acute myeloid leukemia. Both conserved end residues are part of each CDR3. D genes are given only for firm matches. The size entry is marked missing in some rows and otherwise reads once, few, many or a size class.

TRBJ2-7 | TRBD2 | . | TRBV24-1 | CATSETSGNFEQYF | TGTGCCACCAGTGAAACTAGCGGGAATTTCGAGCAGTACTTC
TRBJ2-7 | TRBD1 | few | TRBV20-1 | CSATDRETYEQYF | TGCAGTGCTACAGACAGGGAAACCTACGAGCAGTACTTC
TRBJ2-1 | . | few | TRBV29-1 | CSVEVWDSYNEQFF | TGCAGCGTTGAAGTCTGGGATTCCTACAATGAGCAGTTCTTC
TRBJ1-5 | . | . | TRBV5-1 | CASRPDYSNQPQHF | TGCGCCAGCAGGCCAGATTACAGCAATCAGCCCCAGCATTTT
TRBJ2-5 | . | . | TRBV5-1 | CASSFRTQETQYF | TGCGCCAGCAGCTTTAGGACCCAAGAGACCCAGTACTTC
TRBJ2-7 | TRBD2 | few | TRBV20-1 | CSASNSGRADEQYF | TGCAGTGCTAGCAACAGCGGGAGGGCCGACGAGCAGTACTTC
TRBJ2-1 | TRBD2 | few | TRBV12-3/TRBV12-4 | CASSLEWEGWNEQFF | TGTGCCAGCAGTCTTGAGTGGGAGGGTTGGAATGAGCAGTTCTTC
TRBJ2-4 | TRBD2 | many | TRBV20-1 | CSAMTSGRVFGIQYF | TGCAGTGCCATGACTAGCGGGAGGGTGTTTGGCATTCAGTACTTC
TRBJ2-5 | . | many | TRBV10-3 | CAISDKGLEYQETQYF | TGTGCCATCAGTGATAAGGGACTCGAGTACCAAGAGACCCAGTACTTC
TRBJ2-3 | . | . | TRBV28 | CASSLYPSTDTQYF | TGTGCCAGCAGTTTATACCCTTCGACAGATACGCAGTATTTT
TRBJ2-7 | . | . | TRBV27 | CASSLTRGRAYEQYF | TGTGCCAGCAGTTTGACCCGCGGCAGGGCCTACGAGCAGTACTTC
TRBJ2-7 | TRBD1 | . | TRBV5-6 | CASSGLDRPPSYEQYF | TGTGCCAGCAGCGGTCTGGACAGGCCCCCTTCCTACGAGCAGTACTTC
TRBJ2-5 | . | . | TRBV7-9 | CASSEGRWPETQYF | TGTGCCAGCAGCGAAGGGCGGTGGCCAGAGACCCAGTACTTC
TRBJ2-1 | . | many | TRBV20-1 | CSANARKSYNEQFF | TGCAGTGCCAACGCTAGAAAGTCCTACAATGAGCAGTTCTTC
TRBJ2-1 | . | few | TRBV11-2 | CASSRLATPGNEQFF | TGTGCCAGCAGCCGCCTAGCTACCCCCGGGAATGAGCAGTTCTTC
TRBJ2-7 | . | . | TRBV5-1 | CASSGGPGGYEQYF | TGCGCCAGCAGCGGAGGGCCGGGCGGATACGAGCAGTACTTC
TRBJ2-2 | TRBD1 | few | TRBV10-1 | CASSEPPGQGTGELFF | TGCGCCAGCAGTGAGCCACCGGGACAGGGAACCGGGGAGCTGTTTTTT
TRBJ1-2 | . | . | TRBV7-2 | CASSRHGGNYGYTF | TGTGCCAGCAGCCGACACGGAGGTAACTATGGCTACACCTTC
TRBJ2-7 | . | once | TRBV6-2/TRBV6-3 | CASAGVYEQYF | TGTGCCAGCGCTGGGGTCTACGAGCAGTACTTC
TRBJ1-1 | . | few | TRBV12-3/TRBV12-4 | CASSLLGYTEAFF | TGTGCCAGCAGCCTATTAGGCTACACTGAAGCTTTCTTT
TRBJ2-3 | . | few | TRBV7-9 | CASSATPGSSTDTQYF | TGTGCCAGCAGCGCGACGCCGGGATCTAGCACAGATACGCAGTATTTT
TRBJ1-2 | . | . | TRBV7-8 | CASSLATGNLYGYTF | TGTGCCAGCAGCTTAGCAACAGGCAACCTATATGGCTACACCTTC
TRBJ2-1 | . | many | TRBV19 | CASSIVSSNRNEQFF | TGTGCCAGTAGTATTGTCTCCTCAAACAGGAATGAGCAGTTCTTC
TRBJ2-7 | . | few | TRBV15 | CATSRGTGFYEQYF | TGTGCCACCAGCAGAGGAACGGGGTTCTACGAGCAGTACTTC
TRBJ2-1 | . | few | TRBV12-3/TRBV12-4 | CASIKERGRYNEQFF | TGTGCCAGCATCAAAGAGAGAGGGCGGTACAATGAGCAGTTCTTC
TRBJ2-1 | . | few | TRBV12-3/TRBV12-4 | CASSPSGDNEQFF | TGTGCCAGCAGCCCTTCAGGGGACAATGAGCAGTTCTTC
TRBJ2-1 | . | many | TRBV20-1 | CSARGVAYNEQFF | TGCAGTGCTAGGGGGGTAGCATACAATGAGCAGTTCTTC
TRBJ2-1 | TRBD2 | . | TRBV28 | CASSSSGRAPTYNEQFF | TGTGCCAGCAGTTCCAGCGGGAGGGCCCCTACCTACAATGAGCAGTTCTTC
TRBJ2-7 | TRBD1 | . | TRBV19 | CASSPLGQGAYEQYF | TGTGCCAGTAGCCCACTGGGACAGGGGGCCTACGAGCAGTACTTC
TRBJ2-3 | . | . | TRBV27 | CASSFSDSYDTQYF | TGTGCCAGCAGTTTCTCGGACAGTTACGATACGCAGTATTTT
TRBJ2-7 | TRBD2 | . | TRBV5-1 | CASSLASGGLIAGVEQYF | TGCGCCAGCAGCTTGGCCTCTGGGGGCCTCATAGCGGGAGTCGAGCAGTACTTC